The T cell receptor (beta chain) described here comes from a study of T-cell memory formation after mild COVID-19. Study results and caveats: The authors left the SARS-CoV-2 specificity of second-wave clones peaking on day 37 unconfirmed. Shrinking CD4+ clones resided mostly in CM and EM, and CD8+ ones in EMRA.

TCRdb fed the 5' RACE reads into MiXCR, producing one record per CDR3 protein. The repertoire holds about 140,000 distinct CDR3 sequences, with more than 13% as singletons. CDR3 length equals 12 residues. Germline assignment: CDR1 SGHTA and CDR2 FQGTGA. The V and J ends lost 5 bases and 4 bases respectively, with 8 bases between them. Comment on this clonotype: The target antigen is unknown.

The V and J genes are TRBV7-3 and TRBJ1-1, with no clear D. The sequencing sample was made of PBMCs or a T cell subset sorted from them (not recorded which). The clonotype was recovered from an adult woman who had mild COVID-19 (a few samples of this study predate the infection). Cell type and time point are not known. CDR3 sequence: CASSPPGTEAFF. The CDR3 DNA sequence: TGTGCCAGCAGCCCCCCCGGCACTGAAGCTTTCTTT.